Described below is a single T cell receptor beta chain sequence and its context. Its cognate antigen is unknown. This CDR3 region has 11 residues. Deletions cut 5 bases from V and 5 bases from J, with 3 bases between. It was by quantitative 5'-RACE with molecular barcodes that TCR beta libraries were made. Each CDR3 protein is one row after TCRdb ran MiXCR on the 5' RACE reads. This table has about 340,000 distinct CDR3 sequences, 20% to 25% appearing once. The data were obtained in a study of CD8 T cells in ankylosing spondylitis. Study-wide results and limits: Before this, some motif variants had been reported in reactive arthritis synovial fluid and blood. It appeared that ankylosing spondylitis blood was characterized by a TCR beta motif of fewer than 10 highly homologous variants. Within matched ankylosing spondylitis synovial fluid, disease-linked clones were reportedly significantly enriched.

This TCR came from a male donor with ankylosing spondylitis or in good health (not recorded which). Source material: blood, either unsorted or a sorted T cell fraction (not recorded which). V is TRBV12-3 or TRBV12-4 and J is TRBJ2-2; no clear D. CDR3 sequence: CASSKTGELFF. CDR3 nucleotide sequence: TGTGCCAGCAGTAAAACCGGGGAGCTGTTTTTT.